The 26 T cell receptor beta chains below were found in one sample sequenced in a study of shared clonotypes between healthy human individuals. TCRdb's table, derived via immunoSEQ multiplex PCR, lists solely in-frame clones and lacks some. The data hold approximately 2.4 million clones, with more than 90% observed a single time. Sequencing was carried out using naive CD4+ T cells sorted from blood. Subset defined: CD45RA+ positively selected. The receptors originated from a man aged 18 to 30 in good health.

The CDR3 sequence: CASSIDPDGRGGKLFF. CDR3 nucleotide sequence: TGTGCCAGTAGTATAGACCCGGACGGAAGGGGCGGAAAACTGTTTTTT. The chain links TRBV19 to TRBJ1-4; D is perhaps TRBD1 (5 bases). In germline, CDR1 is LNHDA, CDR2 SQIVND (reference sequence). Between the trimmed V and J ends, which lost 0 bases and 10 bases, there was a span of 18 bases. The CDR3 sequence is 16 residues long.

This chain joins TRBV7-2 and TRBJ2-2; D is possibly TRBD1 (6 bases). V was trimmed by 5 bases and J by 1 base, leaving 11 bases between them. Germline V gene lookup returns CDR1 SGHTA and CDR2 FQGNSA. The CDR3 loop spans 15 amino acids. CDR3 residues: CASSTPTGNTGELFF. The DNA for the CDR3 is TGTGCCAGCAGCACTCCGACAGGGAACACCGGGGAGCTGTTTTTT. The full variable domain, completed using reference TRBV7-2 and TRBJ2-2, is GAGVSQSPSNKVTEKGKDVELRCDPISGHTALYWYRQSLGQGLEFLIYFQGNSAPDKSGLPSDRFSAERTGGSVSTLTIQRTQQEDSAVYLCASSTPTGNTGELFFGEGSRLTVL.

The V call is TRBV25-1, the J call TRBJ2-7; the match to TRBD1 covers 8 bases. The germline gives CDR1 MGHDK, CDR2 SYGVNS. With 3 bases clipped from V and 2 bases from J, the junction kept 3 bases outside the gene matches. The CDR3 is made up of 14 amino acids. The CDR3 here is CASSDRTGTYEQYF. The DNA of the CDR3 is TGTGCCAGCAGTGATAGGACAGGGACCTACGAGCAGTACTTC.

J is TRBJ2-5 and V is TRBV7-9, with TRBD1 matching 8 bases. The germline V gene has CDR1 SEHNR and CDR2 FQNEAQ (reference sequence). V was clipped by 5 bases and J by 4 bases; unmatched bases: 3. The CDR3 length is 13 residues. Written as DNA, the CDR3 is TGTGCCAGCAGCCTTGACAGGGGAGAGACCCAGTACTTC. Its protein product is CASSLDRGETQYF.

V and J are TRBV7-9 and TRBJ2-2; perhaps TRBD1 as D (6 bases). This CDR3 comprises 15 residues. V lost 3 bases to trimming and J lost 6 bases, with 14 bases between them. The germline V gene has CDR1 SEHNR and CDR2 FQNEAQ (reference sequence). CDR3 sequence reads: CASSFFPGASGELFF. The CDR3 DNA is TGTGCCAGCAGCTTCTTTCCAGGGGCTTCCGGGGAGCTGTTTTTT.

The chain links TRBV7-8 to TRBJ1-3; D call uncertain. This CDR3 is built from 17 residues. CDR1 SGHVS and CDR2 FQNEAQ come from the germline V gene. Trimming stripped 0 bases from V and 4 bases from J, with 16 bases between. The CDR3 sequence: CASSLASAQDAGNTIYF. The CDR3, as DNA: TGTGCCAGCAGCTTAGCTTCCGCACAAGACGCGGGAAACACCATATATTTT.

The chain has TRBV29-1 and TRBJ2-3; no clear D gene. V lost 7 bases, J lost 0 bases, and 17 bases lay in between. The CDR3 loop spans 15 amino acids. CDR1 is SQVTM, CDR2 ANQGSEA, per germline. CDR3: CSGRSWDTSTDTQYF. The DNA for the CDR3 is TGCAGCGGCCGCTCCTGGGATACTAGCACAGATACGCAGTATTTT.

Comment on this clone: This CDR3 is also generated by other DNA sequences in the sample. This rearrangement joins TRBV9 to TRBJ2-7; 8 bases map to TRBD2. The CDR3 consists of 15 residues. Trimming at V came to 0 bases and at J to 2 bases, leaving 4 bases not matched to a gene. Germline-derived CDR1 and CDR2 are SGDLS and YYNGEE. The CDR3 loop is CASSVEAGGAYEQYF. Written as DNA, the CDR3 is TGTGCCAGCAGCGTAGAGGCGGGAGGTGCCTACGAGCAGTACTTC. The whole variable domain, remainder taken from reference TRBV9 and TRBJ2-7, is DSGVTQTPKHLITATGQRVTLRCSPRSGDLSVYWYQQSLDQGLQFLIQYYNGEERAKGNILERFSAQQFPDLHSELNLSSLELGDSALYFCASSVEAGGAYEQYFGPGTRLTVT.

The chain is built from TRBV11-2 and TRBJ2-3; 7 bases are shared with TRBD2. The V gene's germline CDR1 is SGHAT and CDR2 FQNNGV. CDR3 size: 18 residues. The J segment lost 6 bases and the V segment lost 2 bases, leaving 17 bases of the junction unmatched. Here the CDR3 DNA reads TGTGCCAGCAGCTTATCCCTAGGGAACGGGAGGCCCCAGGATACGCAGTATTTT. As protein: CASSLSLGNGRPQDTQYF.

CDR3 residues: CASSSGPNQPQHF. The CDR3 bases are TGTGCCAGCTCATCCGGACCCAATCAGCCCCAGCATTTT. The chain employs TRBV18 and TRBJ1-5; D gene uncertain. Germline values: CDR1 KGHSH, CDR2 LQKENI. The CDR3 has 13 amino acids. Trimming removed 5 bases from V and 3 bases from J, with 8 bases in between.

For this clone: Other DNA sequences in the same sample also yield this CDR3. The chain joins TRBV18 to TRBJ2-3; D gene ambiguous. Germline V CDR1 and CDR2: KGHSH, LQKENI. V lost 3 bases and J lost 5, with 6 bases in between. The CDR3 is made up of 12 amino acids. The CDR3, as DNA: TGTGCCAGCTCACCCCTGGGAGATACGCAGTATTTT. Its translation: CASSPLGDTQYF. Filled out from reference TRBV18 and TRBJ2-3, the complete variable domain reads NAGVMQNPRHLVRRRGQEARLRCSPMKGHSHVYWYRQLPEEGLKFMVYLQKENIIDESGMPKERFSAEFPKEGPSILRIQQVVRGDSAAYFCASSPLGDTQYFGPGTRLTVL.

The V call is TRBV7-8, the J call TRBJ2-7; 12 bases fit TRBD2. Germline CDR1 reads SGHVS; CDR2 reads FQNEAQ. The CDR3 length is 17 residues. V gave up 2 bases and J gave up 2 bases; unmatched junction bases: 7. The chain's CDR3 is CASSLLTSGSIPYEQYF. The CDR3 bases are TGTGCCAGCAGCTTACTGACTAGCGGGAGTATCCCCTACGAGCAGTACTTC.

The chain carries TRBV10-1 and TRBJ2-3, with D perhaps matching TRBD2 (5 bases). Germline loops: CDR1 WNHNN, CDR2 SYGVQD (reference sequence). V lost 0 bases to trimming and J lost 0 bases, with 7 bases between them. The CDR3 runs to 15 residues. The CDR3 nucleotides read TGCGCCAGCAGTGAGTCGCGGGTTAGCACAGATACGCAGTATTTT. This translates into CASSESRVSTDTQYF.

The CDR3 region has the DNA TGTGCCAGCTCACCGCGACAGGAACTCTCTGGAAACACCATATATTTT. Translated: CASSPRQELSGNTIYF. The rearrangement uses TRBV18 and TRBJ1-3, with a weak D call TRBD1 (6 bases). Germline V CDR1 and CDR2: KGHSH, LQKENI. The CDR3 contains 16 residues. V gave up 3 bases and J gave up 0 bases, with 12 bases separating them.

This sequence joins TRBV6-1 and TRBJ2-1; tentative D call: TRBD2 (7 bases). CDR3 length: 13 residues. Looked up from germline, CDR1 is MNHNS and CDR2 is SASEGT. Trimming left V 4 bases short and J 9 bases short, with 13 bases between. This CDR3 reads CASSVGGGGEQFF. CDR3 DNA: TGTGCCAGCAGTGTTGGGGGGGGCGGTGAGCAGTTCTTC.

V is TRBV28 and J is TRBJ1-3; TRBD1 matches at 8 bases. This CDR3 comprises 14 residues. V shed 6 bases and J 2 bases; nucleotides not matched to a gene: 3. The germline CDR1 and CDR2 sequences are MDHEN and SYDVKM. CDR3 in amino acids: CASRRTGTGNTIYF. In DNA form, the CDR3 reads TGTGCCAGCAGACGGACAGGGACTGGAAACACCATATATTTT.

The chain carries TRBV27 and TRBJ2-1, with a tentative D call TRBD2 (6 bases). CDR3 size: 17 residues. CDR1 is MNHEY, CDR2 SMNVEV, per germline (reference sequence). The V and J ends lost 5 bases and 6 bases respectively, with 23 bases between them. The CDR3 region has the DNA TGTGCCAGCAGTCCTTACCTCCGGGACTCCCCTACCAATGAGCAGTTCTTC. Its translation: CASSPYLRDSPTNEQFF.

As concerns this clone: Other DNA sequences in the sample encode the same CDR3. V gene TRBV5-1 combines with J gene TRBJ1-5; D is unclear. This CDR3 comprises 15 residues. Per germline, CDR1 SGHRS and CDR2 YFSETQ. V was pared by 0 bases and J by 1 base, with 8 bases between. CDR3 amino acids: CASSLVGGSNQPQHF. CDR3 coding DNA: TGCGCCAGCAGCTTGGTCGGAGGGAGCAATCAGCCCCAGCATTTT.

As regards this clone: The same CDR3 also results from other DNA sequences found in this sample. The chain links TRBV6-6 to TRBJ1-1; 7 bases are shared with TRBD1. The CDR3 extends over 13 amino acids. V lost 6 bases and J lost 2; bases outside the gene matches: 3. In germline, CDR1 is MNHNY, CDR2 SVGAGI (reference sequence). The CDR3: CASSTGVNTEAFF. CDR3 sequence (DNA): TGTGCCAGCAGCACAGGGGTCAACACTGAAGCTTTCTTT.

This clone came up once. This chain joins TRBV19 and TRBJ2-2; D call uncertain. The CDR3 contains 16 residues. V lost 3 bases, J lost 4 bases, and 15 bases lay in between. Germline V gene lookup returns CDR1 LNHDA and CDR2 SQIVND (reference sequence). The CDR3 region has the DNA TGTGCCAGTAGTATTGGATACACCGAATTCACCGGGGAGCTGTTTTTT. It codes for CASSIGYTEFTGELFF.

The chain is built from TRBV6-5 and TRBJ1-2; no clear D. Trimming pared 6 bases from V and 3 bases from J, leaving 11 bases between. This CDR3 has 13 residues. CDR1 is MNHEY and CDR2 is SVGAGI in the germline V gene. DNA of the CDR3: TGTGCCAGCAGACCAGACGGTCACTATGGCTACACCTTC. Protein sequence: CASRPDGHYGYTF.

The rearrangement uses TRBV27 and TRBJ2-7; D perhaps matches TRBD1 (6 bases). CDR1 and CDR2 from the germline V gene are MNHEY and SMNVEV (reference sequence). The V and J ends lost 5 bases and 5 bases respectively, with 19 bases between them. There are 15 residues in the CDR3. CDR3 residues: CASSPLPTGSDEQYF. The DNA of the CDR3 is TGTGCCAGCAGTCCCCTCCCAACAGGGTCGGACGAGCAGTACTTC.

The J gene is TRBJ2-3, the V gene TRBV7-2; either TRBD1 or TRBD2 may fit D (5 bases each). Germline values: CDR1 SGHTA, CDR2 FQGNSA. This CDR3 has 16 residues. The germline V and J ends were trimmed by 2 bases and 0 bases, with 12 bases remaining between them. Here the CDR3 reads CASSLLIWGSTDTQYF. The CDR3 DNA reads as TGTGCCAGCAGCTTACTCATTTGGGGGAGCACAGATACGCAGTATTTT.

CDR3 residues: CASRRGALSYEQYF. The CDR3 bases are TGTGCCAGCCGGCGGGGGGCCCTCTCCTACGAGCAGTACTTC. This chain links TRBV7-2 with TRBJ2-7; 8 nucleotides agree with TRBD2. CDR1 is SGHTA and CDR2 is FQGNSA in the germline V gene. This CDR3 spans 14 amino acids. Trimming cost V 8 bases and J 0 bases; bases outside gene matches: 6.

The rearrangement joins TRBV6-6 to TRBJ2-4; D is unresolved. The germline V gene has CDR1 MNHNY and CDR2 SVGAGI (reference sequence). Trimming removed 6 bases at V and 5 bases at J, with 8 bases between. CDR3 size: 12 residues. The CDR3 DNA is TGTGCCAGCAGGCGGTCCGAAAACATTCAGTACTTC. Translated: CASRRSENIQYF.

The chain uses TRBV19 and TRBJ2-1; 7 bases align to TRBD2. With V trimmed by 3 bases and J by 4 bases, 6 bases remained unmatched. The CDR3 loop spans 15 amino acids. Germline CDR1 reads LNHDA; CDR2 reads SQIVND (reference sequence). CDR3 nucleotides: TGTGCCAGTAGTATTAATAGCGGGTGGTACAATGAGCAGTTCTTC. Translating gives CASSINSGWYNEQFF.